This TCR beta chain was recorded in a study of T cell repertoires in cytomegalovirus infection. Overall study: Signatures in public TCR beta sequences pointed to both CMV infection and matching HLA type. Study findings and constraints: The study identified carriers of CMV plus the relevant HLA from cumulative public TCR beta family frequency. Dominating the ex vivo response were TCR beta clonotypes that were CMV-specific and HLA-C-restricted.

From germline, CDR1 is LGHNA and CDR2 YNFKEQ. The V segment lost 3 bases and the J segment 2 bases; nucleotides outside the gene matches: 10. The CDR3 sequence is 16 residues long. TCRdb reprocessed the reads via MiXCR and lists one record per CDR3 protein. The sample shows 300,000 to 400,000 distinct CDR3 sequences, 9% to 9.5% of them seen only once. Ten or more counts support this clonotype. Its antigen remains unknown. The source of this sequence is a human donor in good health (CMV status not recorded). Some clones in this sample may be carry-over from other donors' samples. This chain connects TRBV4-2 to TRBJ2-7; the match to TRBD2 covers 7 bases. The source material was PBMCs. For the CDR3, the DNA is TGTGCCAGCAGCCAGGGGGGGACTCCCATTGCCTACGAGCAGTACTTC. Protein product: CASSQGGTPIAYEQYF.